One and the same sample provided the 22 T cell receptor beta chains below, sequenced in a study of beta chain features in type 1 diabetes. Expressed TCRB transcripts were sequenced, since all the RNA that had been isolated was reverse transcribed. Measured with immunoSEQ multiplex PCR; TCRdb has only the in-frame clones, and not every one. Among 300,000 to 400,000 clones listed, roughly 8% were seen once. The sequenced material came from central memory CD4+ T cells from blood. These receptors came from a woman under 30 in good health.

The chain combines TRBV5-1 with TRBJ2-5; maybe TRBD2 (5 bases). The CDR3 totals 14 residues. The germline CDR1 and CDR2 sequences are SGHRS and YFSETQ. Trimming pared 3 bases from V and 1 base from J, leaving 10 bases between. CDR3 in amino acids: CASSSTRAQETQYF. The CDR3 nucleotides read TGCGCCAGCAGCTCTACTAGAGCCCAAGAGACCCAGTACTTC.

The chain employs TRBV5-6 and TRBJ2-7, with 7 bases aligning to TRBD2. The CDR3 is 11 residues long. Trimming took 3 bases from V and 11 from J; bases not matched to a gene: 5. Looked up from germline, CDR1 is SGHDT and CDR2 is YYEEEE. The chain's CDR3 is CASSSTGRKYF. The CDR3 coding sequence is TGTGCCAGCAGCTCGACCGGGAGGAAGTACTTC.

The chain's CDR3 is CASTTLRGLAGYEQYF. As DNA, the CDR3 is TGTGCCAGCACTACCCTGCGGGGACTAGCGGGCTACGAGCAGTACTTC. The chain uses TRBV28 and TRBJ2-7, with 12 bases that match TRBD2. Per the germline V gene, CDR1 is MDHEN and CDR2 is SYDVKM. The CDR3 consists of 16 residues. V was clipped by 7 bases and J by 3 bases; unmatched bases: 10.

The genes are TRBV5-4 and TRBJ1-1; TRBD1 is a possible D gene (5 bases). In germline, CDR1 is SGHNT, CDR2 YYREEE (reference sequence). CDR3 length: 15 amino acids. Between the trimmed V and J ends, which lost 1 base and 0 bases, there was a span of 10 bases. Written as DNA, the CDR3 is TGTGCCAGCAGCTTGACGGGGACTTTGAACACTGAAGCTTTCTTT. Residues: CASSLTGTLNTEAFF.

This chain joins TRBV29-1 and TRBJ2-2; TRBD1 aligns across 10 bases. J was trimmed by 4 bases and V by 7 bases; bases with no gene match: 3. Germline V gene lookup returns CDR1 SQVTM and CDR2 ANQGSEA. The CDR3 spans 13 residues. The CDR3 nucleotides read TGCAGCGCCGGGACAGGGGTCACCGGGGAGCTGTTTTTT. Its translation: CSAGTGVTGELFF.

The chain links TRBV5-4 to TRBJ2-3; D is possibly TRBD1 (6 bases). Trimming left V 4 bases short and J 2 bases short, with 14 bases between. The CDR3 runs to 15 residues. CDR1 is SGHNT and CDR2 is YYREEE in the germline V gene (reference sequence). The CDR3 loop is CASSLQRGNTDTQYF. The CDR3 nucleotides read TGTGCCAGCAGCCTGCAGAGGGGGAACACAGATACGCAGTATTTT.

V usage is TRBV7-2 and J usage is TRBJ1-4; D unclear. Germline CDR1 and CDR2: SGHTA and FQGNSA. This CDR3 contains 14 residues. Trimming cost V 0 bases and J 7 bases, with 9 bases left between them. CDR3: CASSLARQGEKLFF. The CDR3 region has the DNA TGTGCCAGCAGCTTAGCCCGCCAAGGTGAAAAACTGTTTTTT.

In this sample, this clone turned up a few times. The chain couples TRBV7-9 to TRBJ1-1; D unclear. CDR1 SEHNR and CDR2 FQNEAQ come from the germline V gene (reference sequence). The CDR3 consists of 13 residues. V dropped 6 bases and J dropped 8 bases, with 16 bases sitting between them. The CDR3 loop reads CASRTLNREEAFF. The CDR3 DNA sequence: TGTGCCAGCAGGACCCTGAACAGAGAAGAAGCTTTCTTT.

In regard to this clone: This same CDR3 is encoded by further DNA sequences in the sample. The chain recombines TRBV7-2 with TRBJ1-5; D is possibly TRBD1 (6 bases). V lost 5 bases to trimming and J lost 4 bases, with 9 bases between them. Germline V CDR1 and CDR2: SGHTA, FQGNSA. The CDR3 extends over 13 amino acids. CDR3 region: CASSVRGNQPQHF. The CDR3 region has the DNA TGTGCCAGCAGCGTAAGGGGGAATCAGCCCCAGCATTTT.

This clone was seen ten or more times. This chain joins TRBV18 and TRBJ2-3, with TRBD2 matching over 7 bases. Germline-derived CDR1 and CDR2 are KGHSH and LQKENI. The CDR3 spans 16 residues. Trimming removed 0 bases from V and 1 base from J; junction bases left unmatched: 4. The CDR3 nucleotides are TGTGCCAGCTCACCACCTGGACTAGTGGGCACAGATACGCAGTATTTT. This codes for CASSPPGLVGTDTQYF.

This clone was counted between two and nine times. The rearrangement links TRBV5-6 to TRBJ1-1; 8 positions agree with TRBD1. Germline lookup yields CDR1 SGHDT and CDR2 YYEEEE. This CDR3 is built from 13 residues. The V segment lost 4 bases and the J segment 1 base; nucleotides outside the gene matches: 0. The CDR3 reads CASSQGANTEAFF. CDR3 bases: TGTGCCAGCAGCCAGGGGGCGAACACTGAAGCTTTCTTT.

In its sample, this clone was seen a few times. V and J are TRBV19 and TRBJ2-1; D gene unclear. The CDR3 totals 14 residues. The V and J ends lost 4 bases and 3 bases respectively, with 10 bases between them. In germline, CDR1 is LNHDA, CDR2 SQIVND (reference sequence). Written as DNA, the CDR3 is TGTGCCAGTAGTAACGGGCTTTTCTACAATGAGCAGTTCTTC. It is translated as CASSNGLFYNEQFF.

The chain combines TRBV27 with TRBJ2-1; D may be TRBD2 (7 bases). Germline CDR1 is MNHEY and CDR2 is SMNVEV (reference sequence). This CDR3 is 18 amino acids long. V was trimmed by 8 bases and J by 4 bases, leaving 27 bases between them. DNA for the CDR3: TGTGCCAGCTACAGGGAGCTCCCCTTCGCGGGAGCGTACAATGAGCAGTTCTTC. This translates into CASYRELPFAGAYNEQFF.

The V gene is TRBV7-2, the J gene TRBJ2-1, with 13 bases lining up with TRBD2. V gave up 2 bases and J gave up 8 bases; unmatched junction bases: 9. This CDR3 is built from 17 residues. The V gene's germline CDR1 is SGHTA and CDR2 FQGNSA. The CDR3 reads CASSLNGGLAGAHEQFF. The CDR3 region has the DNA TGTGCCAGCAGCTTAAACGGAGGACTAGCGGGAGCCCATGAGCAGTTCTTC.

The CDR3 here is CASSTRRTSGGGETQYF. The CDR3 DNA is TGTGCCAGTAGTACCCGCCGGACTAGCGGAGGGGGGGAGACCCAGTACTTC. This chain joins TRBV19 and TRBJ2-5, with 10 bases matching TRBD2. From germline, CDR1 is LNHDA and CDR2 SQIVND (reference sequence). The CDR3 length is 17 residues. The J segment lost 5 bases and the V segment lost 4 bases, leaving 13 bases of the junction unmatched.

In this sample, this clone turned up a few times. The genes are TRBV7-9 and TRBJ1-2; weak D call: TRBD1 (6 bases). Trimming took off 0 bases at V and 4 bases at J, with 9 bases between the two ends. The germline CDR1 and CDR2 sequences are SEHNR and FQNEAQ (reference sequence). This CDR3 region has 14 residues. The CDR3 nucleotides read TGTGCCAGCAGCTTAGCCGGGACAACCTATGGCTACACCTTC. Translation: CASSLAGTTYGYTF.

Points on this clone: Other nucleotide sequences from this sample produce the same CDR3. The chain is built from TRBV10-3 and TRBJ2-7; 8 bases map to TRBD1. Germline assignment: CDR1 ENHRY and CDR2 SYGVKD. This CDR3 spans 14 amino acids. The junction had 12 bases not matched to a gene; V was cut back by 9 bases and J by 5 bases. This CDR3 is CAMTDRARGDEQYF. In nucleotides, the CDR3 is TGTGCCATGACGGACAGGGCGAGGGGGGACGAGCAGTACTTC.

Many counts were recorded for this clone. This chain joins TRBV28 and TRBJ2-7; TRBD2 matches at 7 bases. The J segment lost 0 bases and the V segment lost 3 bases, leaving 2 bases of the junction unmatched. The germline V gene has CDR1 MDHEN and CDR2 SYDVKM. The CDR3 is made up of 14 amino acids. The CDR3 here is CASSLGTNSYEQYF. The CDR3 DNA reads TGTGCCAGCAGTTTGGGGACTAACTCCTACGAGCAGTACTTC.

This clone was detected only a few times. Distinct nucleotide sequences in the sample also encode this CDR3. The CDR3 DNA reads TGCGCCAGCAGCTTGGCTGGAGGGAGATACGAGCAGTACTTC. Protein: CASSLAGGRYEQYF. The chain is built from TRBV5-1 and TRBJ2-7; D is possibly TRBD2 (6 bases). Germline V gene data show CDR1 as SGHRS and CDR2 as YFSETQ. V was clipped by 0 bases and J by 4 bases, with 11 bases between them. The CDR3 spans 14 residues.

This clone has only a few counts. This chain connects TRBV7-2 to TRBJ2-1; the match to TRBD2 covers 12 bases. The ends lost 5 bases at V and 5 bases at J; junction bases unmatched: 4. The CDR3 runs to 15 residues. Germline loops: CDR1 SGHTA, CDR2 FQGNSA. The CDR3 here is CASSQRTSGNNEQFF. The CDR3, as DNA: TGTGCCAGCAGCCAAAGGACTAGCGGGAACAATGAGCAGTTCTTC.

This chain uses TRBV7-3 with TRBJ2-3, with no clear D. Germline loops: CDR1 SGHTA, CDR2 FQGTGA. CDR3 length: 17 amino acids. With 5 bases removed from V and 1 base from J, the gap between germline ends came to 19 bases. The CDR3 sequence is CASSPRAGRRGTDTQYF. Written as DNA, the CDR3 is TGTGCCAGCAGCCCCCGGGCAGGAAGAAGAGGCACAGATACGCAGTATTTT.

The table lists this clone with a few counts. The chain employs TRBV4-2 and TRBJ2-2; 11 bases are shared with TRBD2. Trimming took 10 bases from V and 7 from J; bases not matched to a gene: 14. CDR1 and CDR2 from the germline V gene are LGHNA and YNFKEQ. The CDR3 loop spans 16 amino acids. CDR3 bases: TGTGCCACAGGGAATCTAGCGGGAGGTTCCCACGGGGAGCTGTTTTTT. Its translation: CATGNLAGGSHGELFF.